This is a list of T cell receptor beta chains from one sample in a study of Graves' ophthalmopathy and Graves' hyperthyroidism. Each CDR3 protein gets one entry after TCRdb re-called the multiplex PCR reads with MiXCR. The table shows hundreds of thousands of distinct CDR3 sequences, with around 21% occurring only once. The specimen was peripheral blood. Every receptor here comes from a woman in her late teens or twenties with stable Graves' hyperthyroidism. The CDR3 runs from the conserved cysteine through the conserved F or W. A D gene is named only where the DNA matches it firmly. Clone size is stated in some rows and not others, as once, few, many or a class when expanded.

d_gene	v_gene	abundance	j_gene	CDR3aa	CDR3nt
TRBD1	TRBV20-1	.	TRBJ2-7	CSAIPGQSFSEQYF	TGCAGTGCTATACCGGGACAGTCATTCTCCGAGCAGTACTTC
.	TRBV6-2/TRBV6-3	.	TRBJ1-2	CASSYSYGGTNYGYTF	TGTGCCAGCAGTTACTCGTACGGAGGGACCAACTATGGCTACACCTTC
TRBD1	TRBV3-1	.	TRBJ1-2	CASSQDRAGGSGYTF	TGTGCCAGCAGCCAAGATCGGGCAGGGGGCTCGGGCTACACCTTC
TRBD1	TRBV28	many	TRBJ1-5	CASTTGTGGNQPQHF	TGTGCCAGCACTACCGGGACAGGGGGCAATCAGCCCCAGCATTTT
.	TRBV25-1	.	TRBJ1-1	CASSERDAEAFF	TGTGCCAGCAGTGAAAGAGACGCTGAAGCTTTCTTT
TRBD1	TRBV30	.	TRBJ1-6	CAWSGGQGGNSPLHF	TGTGCCTGGAGTGGGGGACAGGGTGGTAATTCACCCCTCCACTTT
.	TRBV10-3	many	TRBJ2-7	CAISGDTTYEQYF	TGTGCCATCAGTGGGGACACCACCTACGAGCAGTACTTC
TRBD1	TRBV6-4	many	TRBJ2-2	CASTSDRVTGELSF	TGTGCCAGCACATCGGACAGGGTAACGGGGGAGCTGTCTTTT
.	TRBV12-3/TRBV12-4	.	TRBJ1-5	CASSLGGYNQPQHF	TGTGCCAGCAGCCTAGGGGGGTACAATCAGCCCCAGCATTTT
.	TRBV29-1	many	TRBJ2-7	CSVITGTVKSYEQYF	TGCAGCGTTATTACCGGGACGGTAAAATCCTACGAGCAGTACTTC
TRBD1	TRBV15	many	TRBJ1-2	CATSREATGGGGYTF	TGTGCCACCAGCAGAGAGGCAACAGGGGGGGGTGGCTACACCTTC
TRBD1	TRBV27	many	TRBJ2-5	CASSFGTGQETQYF	TGTGCCAGCAGTTTTGGGACAGGGCAGGAGACCCAGTACTTC
.	TRBV10-3	many	TRBJ1-6	CAISDLSRGHFKLHF	TGTGCCATCAGTGATTTATCGAGGGGCCACTTTAAACTCCACTTT
.	TRBV6-1	.	TRBJ2-6	CASLDYSGANVLTF	TGTGCCAGCCTCGATTACTCTGGGGCCAACGTCCTGACTTTC
TRBD2	TRBV4-1	many	TRBJ2-2	CASSQVRRGAGELFF	TGCGCCAGCAGCCAAGTGCGGCGGGGGGCCGGGGAGCTGTTTTTT
TRBD1	TRBV2	.	TRBJ2-7	CASSGRTGFSEQYF	TGTGCCAGCAGTGGTCGGACAGGATTCTCCGAGCAGTACTTC
.	TRBV20-1	many	TRBJ1-6	CSAARNHDTFYNSPLHF	TGCAGTGCTGCCCGTAATCACGACACTTTCTATAATTCACCCCTCCACTTT
.	TRBV6-1	many	TRBJ1-5	CASSEGYDQPQHF	TGTGCCAGCAGTGAGGGGTATGATCAGCCCCAGCATTTT
.	TRBV2	.	TRBJ1-1	CASSPTIANPEAFF	TGTGCCAGCAGCCCCACAATCGCGAACCCTGAAGCTTTCTTT
.	TRBV5-1	many	TRBJ2-2	CASSLRGDYNTGELFF	TGCGCCAGCAGCTTGAGAGGAGACTACAACACCGGGGAGCTGTTTTTT
TRBD1	TRBV11-2	many	TRBJ2-5	CASSLLGTGGRVQETQYF	TGTGCCAGCAGCTTATTGGGGACAGGGGGAAGGGTACAAGAGACCCAGTACTTC
TRBD1	TRBV11-2	many	TRBJ1-5	CASSLGGGQGWPQHF	TGTGCCAGCAGCTTAGGAGGGGGACAGGGTTGGCCCCAGCATTTT
.	TRBV11-2	.	TRBJ2-7	CASSELRGRYEQYF	TGTGCCAGCAGCGAACTCAGGGGGAGGTACGAGCAGTACTTC
.	TRBV12-3/TRBV12-4	.	TRBJ2-5	CASSLPLFQETQYF	TGTGCCAGCAGTTTGCCACTATTCCAAGAGACCCAGTACTTC
.	TRBV6-1	many	TRBJ2-5	CASSETGYQETQYF	TGTGCCAGCAGTGAGACCGGGTACCAAGAGACCCAGTACTTC
.	TRBV20-1	many	TRBJ1-1	CSARGQGRSNTEAFF	TGCAGTGCTAGGGGGCAGGGGCGGTCGAACACTGAAGCTTTCTTT
TRBD1	TRBV10-3	many	TRBJ1-5	CAISEGQGGNQPQHF	TGTGCCATCAGTGAGGGACAGGGGGGCAATCAGCCCCAGCATTTT
TRBD2	TRBV5-1	many	TRBJ2-5	CASSLAGLALETQYF	TGCGCCAGCAGCTTGGCCGGACTAGCGTTGGAGACCCAGTACTTC
.	TRBV7-6	many	TRBJ1-1	CASSFSVGTDTEAFF	TGTGCCAGCAGCTTTAGTGTGGGCACAGACACTGAAGCTTTCTTT
TRBD2	TRBV20-1	many	TRBJ2-7	CSAIRRELSYEQYF	TGCAGTGCTATACGGCGGGAGTTGAGCTACGAGCAGTACTTC
.	TRBV7-2	many	TRBJ1-3	CASSPQSSGNTIYF	TGTGCCAGCAGCCCACAGAGCTCTGGAAACACCATATATTTT
.	TRBV6-1	.	TRBJ1-2	CASSGTAGGGYTF	TGTGCCAGCAGTGGGACCGCCGGCGGGGGCTACACCTTC
.	TRBV6-1	few	TRBJ2-5	CASSESGEGAETQYF	TGTGCCAGCAGTGAATCGGGGGAGGGGGCTGAGACCCAGTACTTC
TRBD1	TRBV6-5	many	TRBJ2-7	CASRPGQGSYEQYF	TGTGCCAGCAGGCCGGGACAGGGCTCCTACGAGCAGTACTTC
TRBD1	TRBV4-1	many	TRBJ1-2	CASSQGQGGSGYTF	TGCGCCAGCAGCCAAGGACAGGGAGGGAGTGGCTACACCTTC
.	TRBV2	many	TRBJ1-1	CASSRDPVLNTEAFF	TGTGCCAGCAGCCGGGACCCAGTGCTGAACACTGAAGCTTTCTTT
TRBD1	TRBV27	.	TRBJ1-2	CASKQGAQFYGYTF	TGTGCCAGCAAACAGGGGGCCCAATTCTATGGCTACACCTTC
TRBD1	TRBV20-1	many	TRBJ2-7	CSAHPTGGPYEQYF	TGCAGTGCCCACCCAACAGGGGGACCTTACGAGCAGTACTTC
TRBD1	TRBV9	many	TRBJ2-7	CASSKGAGEQYF	TGTGCCAGCAGCAAGGGGGCTGGTGAGCAGTACTTC
TRBD1	TRBV28	.	TRBJ1-1	CASSSPSQGEAFF	TGTGCCAGCAGTTCTCCCTCACAGGGGGAAGCTTTCTTT
TRBD1	TRBV28	few	TRBJ1-2	CASTIGGTGSNYGYTF	TGTGCCAGCACCATCGGGGGGACAGGGAGTAACTATGGCTACACCTTC
TRBD1	TRBV18	.	TRBJ1-2	CASSPSIAGQGNYGYTF	TGTGCCAGCTCACCGTCAATTGCGGGACAGGGGAACTATGGCTACACCTTC
.	TRBV25-1	.	TRBJ1-5	CASRAGNQPRHF	TGTGCCAGTAGAGCGGGCAATCAGCCCCGGCATTTT
TRBD1	TRBV6-1	many	TRBJ1-1	CASSAWTGVNTEAFF	TGTGCCAGCAGTGCATGGACAGGGGTGAACACTGAAGCTTTCTTT
.	TRBV24-1	many	TRBJ2-4	CATSDLGEAKNIQYF	TGTGCCACCAGTGATCTAGGGGAAGCCAAAAACATTCAGTACTTC
TRBD1	TRBV29-1	.	TRBJ2-2	CSGTGGSGELFF	TGCAGCGGGACAGGGGGCAGCGGGGAGCTGTTTTTT
.	TRBV5-5	many	TRBJ2-5	CASSFPGQETQYF	TGTGCCAGCAGCTTTCCAGGACAAGAGACCCAGTACTTC
TRBD1	TRBV12-3/TRBV12-4	.	TRBJ1-1	CASSHRDRSLWAFF	TGTGCCAGCAGCCACCGGGACAGGTCTTTATGGGCTTTCTTT
TRBD1	TRBV6-1	once	TRBJ1-1	CASRTGTGITEAFF	TGTGCCAGCAGAACTGGGACAGGGATAACTGAAGCTTTCTTT
TRBD1	TRBV19	many	TRBJ1-2	CASSTSGTGGYYGYTF	TGTGCCAGTAGTACATCCGGGACAGGGGGCTACTATGGCTACACCTTC